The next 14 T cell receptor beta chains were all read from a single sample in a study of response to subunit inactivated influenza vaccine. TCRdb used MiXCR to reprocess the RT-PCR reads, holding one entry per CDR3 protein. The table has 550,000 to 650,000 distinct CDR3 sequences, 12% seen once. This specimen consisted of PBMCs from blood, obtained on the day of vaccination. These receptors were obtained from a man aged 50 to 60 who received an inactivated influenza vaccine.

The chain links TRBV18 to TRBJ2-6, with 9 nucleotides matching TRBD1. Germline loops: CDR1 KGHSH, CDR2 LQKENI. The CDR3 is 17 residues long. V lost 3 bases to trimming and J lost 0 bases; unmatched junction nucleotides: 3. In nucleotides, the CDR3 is TGTGCCAGCTCACCTGGACAGGGGAACTCTGGGGCCAACGTCCTGACTTTC. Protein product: CASSPGQGNSGANVLTF. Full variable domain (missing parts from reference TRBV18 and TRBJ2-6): NAGVMQNPRHLVRRRGQEARLRCSPMKGHSHVYWYRQLPEEGLKFMVYLQKENIIDESGMPKERFSAEFPKEGPSILRIQQVVRGDSAAYFCASSPGQGNSGANVLTFGAGSRLTVL.

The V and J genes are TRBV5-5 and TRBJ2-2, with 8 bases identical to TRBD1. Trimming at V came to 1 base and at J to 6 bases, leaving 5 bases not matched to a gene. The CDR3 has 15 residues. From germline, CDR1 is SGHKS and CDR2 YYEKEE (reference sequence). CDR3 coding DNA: TGTGCCAGCAGCTTGTCTGACAGGGGAGCCGGGGAGCTGTTTTTT. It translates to CASSLSDRGAGELFF.

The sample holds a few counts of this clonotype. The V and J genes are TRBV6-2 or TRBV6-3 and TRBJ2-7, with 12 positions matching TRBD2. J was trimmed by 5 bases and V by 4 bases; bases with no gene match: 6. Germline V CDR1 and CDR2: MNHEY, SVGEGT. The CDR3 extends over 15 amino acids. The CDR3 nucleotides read TGTGCCAGCAGTTTTGTGACTAGCGGGAGCCACGAGCAGTACTTC. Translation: CASSFVTSGSHEQYF.

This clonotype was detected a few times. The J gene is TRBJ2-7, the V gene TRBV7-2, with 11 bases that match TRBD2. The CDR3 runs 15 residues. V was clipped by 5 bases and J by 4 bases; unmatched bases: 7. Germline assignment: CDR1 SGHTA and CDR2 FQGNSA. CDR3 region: CASSKGLAGGYEQYF. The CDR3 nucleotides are TGTGCCAGCAGCAAGGGCCTAGCGGGAGGATACGAGCAGTACTTC.

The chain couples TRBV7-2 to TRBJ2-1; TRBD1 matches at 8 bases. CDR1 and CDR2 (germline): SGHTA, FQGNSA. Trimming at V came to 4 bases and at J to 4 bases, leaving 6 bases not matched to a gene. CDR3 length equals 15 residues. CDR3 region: CASSSGGSGYNEQFF. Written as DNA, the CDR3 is TGTGCCAGCAGCTCAGGGGGCTCGGGTTACAATGAGCAGTTCTTC. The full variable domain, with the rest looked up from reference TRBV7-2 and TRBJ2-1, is GAGVSQSPSNKVTEKGKDVELRCDPISGHTALYWYRQSLGQGLEFLIYFQGNSAPDKSGLPSDRFSAERTGGSVSTLTIQRTQQEDSAVYLCASSSGGSGYNEQFFGPGTRLTVL.

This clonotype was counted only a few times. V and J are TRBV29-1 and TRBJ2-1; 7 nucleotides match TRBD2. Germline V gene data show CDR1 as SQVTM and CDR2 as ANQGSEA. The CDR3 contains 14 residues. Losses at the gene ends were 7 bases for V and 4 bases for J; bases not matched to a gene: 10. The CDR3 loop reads CSALAGGRYNEQFF. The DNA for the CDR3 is TGCAGCGCTTTAGCGGGCGGGAGATACAATGAGCAGTTCTTC.

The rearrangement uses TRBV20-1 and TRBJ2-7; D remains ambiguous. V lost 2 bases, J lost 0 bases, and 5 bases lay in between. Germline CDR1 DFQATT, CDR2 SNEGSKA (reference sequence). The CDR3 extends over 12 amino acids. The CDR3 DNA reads TGCAGTGCTAGAAAGCCCTCCTACGAGCAGTACTTC. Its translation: CSARKPSYEQYF.

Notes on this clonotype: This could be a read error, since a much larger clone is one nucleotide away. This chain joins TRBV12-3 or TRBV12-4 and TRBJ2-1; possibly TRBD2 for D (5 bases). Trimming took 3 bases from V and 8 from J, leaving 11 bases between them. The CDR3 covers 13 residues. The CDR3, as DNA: TGTGCCAGCAGTTTGAGGGTACCCGATGAGCAGTTCTTC. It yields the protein CASSLRVPDEQFF.

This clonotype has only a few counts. The CDR3 DNA is TGTGCCAGCAGCCAAGCGGCTGGGGTTTGGTACGAGCAGTACTTC. Its translation is CASSQAAGVWYEQYF. The chain couples TRBV3-1 to TRBJ2-7; D not resolved. Trimming removed 1 base at V and 4 bases at J, with 14 bases between. Germline CDR1 reads LGHDT; CDR2 reads YNNKEL (reference sequence). There are 15 residues in the CDR3.

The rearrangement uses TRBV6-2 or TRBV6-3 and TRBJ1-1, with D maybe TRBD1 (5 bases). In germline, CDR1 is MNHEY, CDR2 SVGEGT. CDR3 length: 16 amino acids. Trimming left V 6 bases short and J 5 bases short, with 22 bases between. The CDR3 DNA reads TGTGCCAGCAGGACCTCCAGCCTCCCCGAGGGGACTGAAGCTTTCTTT. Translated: CASRTSSLPEGTEAFF.

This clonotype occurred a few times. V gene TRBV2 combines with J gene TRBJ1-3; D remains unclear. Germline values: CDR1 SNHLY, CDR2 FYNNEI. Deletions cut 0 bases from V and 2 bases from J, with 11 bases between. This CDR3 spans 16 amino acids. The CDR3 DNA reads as TGTGCCAGCAGTGAAGCGTGGCGGTACGCTGGAAACACCATATATTTT. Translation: CASSEAWRYAGNTIYF.

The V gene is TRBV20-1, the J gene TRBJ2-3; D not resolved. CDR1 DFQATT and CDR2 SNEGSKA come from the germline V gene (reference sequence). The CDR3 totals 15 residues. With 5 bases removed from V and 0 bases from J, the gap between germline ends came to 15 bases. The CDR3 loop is CSAEIRQTSTDTQYF. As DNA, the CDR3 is TGCAGTGCTGAAATCCGACAAACTAGCACAGATACGCAGTATTTT.

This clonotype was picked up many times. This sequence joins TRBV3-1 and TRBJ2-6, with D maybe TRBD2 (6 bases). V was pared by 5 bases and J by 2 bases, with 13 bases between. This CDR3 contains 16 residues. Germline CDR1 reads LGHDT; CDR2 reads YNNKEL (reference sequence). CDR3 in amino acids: CASSIRLVTGANVLTF. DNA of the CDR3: TGTGCCAGCAGCATCCGACTAGTAACTGGGGCCAACGTCCTGACTTTC.

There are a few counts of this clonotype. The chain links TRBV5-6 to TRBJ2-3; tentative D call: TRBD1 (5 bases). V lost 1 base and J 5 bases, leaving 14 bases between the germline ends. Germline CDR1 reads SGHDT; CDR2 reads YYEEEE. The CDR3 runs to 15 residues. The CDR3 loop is CASSLRRVEVDTQYF. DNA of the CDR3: TGTGCCAGCAGCTTGCGCAGGGTAGAAGTAGATACGCAGTATTTT.